The text below deals with one T cell receptor beta chain. Amplification of TCR beta CDR3 regions used RNA as the template. HTBI primers were used for first-round RT-PCR of the TCR CDR3. TCRdb re-derived calls from the multiplex PCR reads in MiXCR, one entry per CDR3 protein. Seen here are about 710,000 distinct CDR3 sequences, around 17% observed once, and the top ten hold approximately 8.4%. This sample was taken from a study of T cells in Graves' hyperthyroidism and ophthalmopathy. V lost 0 bases and J 5 bases, leaving 7 bases between the germline ends. Per germline, CDR1 SQVTM and CDR2 ANQGSEA. This CDR3 has 12 residues.

The clonotype was recovered from a man younger than 35 with Graves' hyperthyroidism. The chain recombines TRBV29-1 with TRBJ1-1; D is undetermined. The sequenced sample was blood. DNA of the CDR3: TGCAGCGTTGAAGATCGACTAACTGAAGCTTTCTTT. Translated, it gives CSVEDRLTEAFF.